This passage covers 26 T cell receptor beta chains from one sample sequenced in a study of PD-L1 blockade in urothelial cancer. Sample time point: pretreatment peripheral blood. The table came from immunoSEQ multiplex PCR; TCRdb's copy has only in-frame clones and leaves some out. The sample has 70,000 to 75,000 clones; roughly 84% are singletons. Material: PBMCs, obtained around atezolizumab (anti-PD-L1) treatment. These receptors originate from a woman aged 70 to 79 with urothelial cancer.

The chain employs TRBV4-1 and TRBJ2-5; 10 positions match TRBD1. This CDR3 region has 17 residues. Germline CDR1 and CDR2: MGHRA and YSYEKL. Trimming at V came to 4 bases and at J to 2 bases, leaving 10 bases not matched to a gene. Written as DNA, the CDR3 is TGCGCCAGCAGCCTTCAGCCGGGACAGGGGCCGCAAGAGACCCAGTACTTC. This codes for CASSLQPGQGPQETQYF.

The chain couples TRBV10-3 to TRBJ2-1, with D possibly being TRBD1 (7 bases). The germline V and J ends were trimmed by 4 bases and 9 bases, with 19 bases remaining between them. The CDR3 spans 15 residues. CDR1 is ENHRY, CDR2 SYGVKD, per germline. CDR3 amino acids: CAISVDYSGTVEQFF. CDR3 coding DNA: TGTGCCATCAGTGTGGACTACTCCGGGACAGTTGAGCAGTTCTTC.

This CDR3 is CASSEQLAGDTGELFF. As DNA, the CDR3 is TGTGCCAGCAGTGAACAGCTAGCGGGAGACACCGGGGAGCTGTTTTTT. V and J are TRBV6-1 and TRBJ2-2; 10 positions match TRBD2. The CDR3 loop spans 16 amino acids. The V and J ends lost 2 bases and 3 bases, in that order; junction bases with no gene match: 3. Germline CDR1 is MNHNS and CDR2 is SASEGT.

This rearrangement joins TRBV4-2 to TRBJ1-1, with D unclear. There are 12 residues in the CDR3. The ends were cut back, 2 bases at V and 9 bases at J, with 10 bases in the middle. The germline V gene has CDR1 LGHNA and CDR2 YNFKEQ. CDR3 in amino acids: CASSQLREKAFF. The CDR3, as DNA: TGTGCCAGCAGCCAATTACGAGAGAAAGCTTTCTTT.

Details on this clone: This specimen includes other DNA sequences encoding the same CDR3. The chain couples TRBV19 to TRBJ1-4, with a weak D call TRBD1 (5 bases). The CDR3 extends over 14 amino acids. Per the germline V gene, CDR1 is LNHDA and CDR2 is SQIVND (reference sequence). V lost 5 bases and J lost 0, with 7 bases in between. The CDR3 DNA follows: TGTGCCAGTAGTCCGACAGCAACTAATGAAAAACTGTTTTTT. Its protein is CASSPTATNEKLFF.

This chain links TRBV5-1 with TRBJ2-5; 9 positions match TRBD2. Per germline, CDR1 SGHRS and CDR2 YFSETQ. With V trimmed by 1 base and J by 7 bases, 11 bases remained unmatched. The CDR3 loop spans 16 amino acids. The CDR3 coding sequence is TGCGCCAGCAGCTTGACGTCTAGCGGGAATTTGGGGACCCAGTACTTC. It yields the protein CASSLTSSGNLGTQYF.

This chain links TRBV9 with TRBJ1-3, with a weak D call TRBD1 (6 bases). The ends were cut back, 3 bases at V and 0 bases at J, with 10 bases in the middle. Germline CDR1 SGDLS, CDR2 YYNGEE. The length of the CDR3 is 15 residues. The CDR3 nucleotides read TGTGCCAGCAGCGGACAGGCGAGCTCTGGAAACACCATATATTTT. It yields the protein CASSGQASSGNTIYF.

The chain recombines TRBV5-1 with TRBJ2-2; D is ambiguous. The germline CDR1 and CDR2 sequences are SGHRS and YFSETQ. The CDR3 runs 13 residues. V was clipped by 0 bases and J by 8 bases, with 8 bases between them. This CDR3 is CASSLGAGGELFF. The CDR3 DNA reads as TGCGCCAGCAGCTTGGGCGCCGGGGGGGAGCTGTTTTTT.

CDR3 in DNA: TGTGCCAGTAGTATGCAGTACTATGGCTACACCTTC. Protein: CASSMQYYGYTF. J is TRBJ1-2 and V is TRBV19, with D uncertain. This CDR3 comprises 12 residues. Germline loops: CDR1 LNHDA, CDR2 SQIVND (reference sequence). Trimming removed 3 bases at V and 3 bases at J, with 5 bases between.

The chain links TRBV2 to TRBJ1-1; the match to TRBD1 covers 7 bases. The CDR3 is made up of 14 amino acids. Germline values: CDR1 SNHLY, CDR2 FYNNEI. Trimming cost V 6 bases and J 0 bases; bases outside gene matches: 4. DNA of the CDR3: TGTGCCAGCAGCGACAGGGTGGTGAACACTGAAGCTTTCTTT. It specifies CASSDRVVNTEAFF.

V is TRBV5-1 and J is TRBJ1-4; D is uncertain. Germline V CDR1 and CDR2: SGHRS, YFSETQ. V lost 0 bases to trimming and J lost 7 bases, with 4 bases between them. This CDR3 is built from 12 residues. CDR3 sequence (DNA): TGCGCCAGCAGCTTGGAGAGTGAAAAACTGTTTTTT. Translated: CASSLESEKLFF.

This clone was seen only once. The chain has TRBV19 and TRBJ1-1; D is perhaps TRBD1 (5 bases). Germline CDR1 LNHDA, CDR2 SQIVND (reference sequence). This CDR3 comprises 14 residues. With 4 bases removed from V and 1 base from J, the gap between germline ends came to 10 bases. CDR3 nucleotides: TGTGCCAGTAGTACCCGCAGGGCGAACACTGAAGCTTTCTTT. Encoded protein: CASSTRRANTEAFF.

The CDR3 sequence: CASSVSGTGGYYEQYF. The CDR3 coding sequence is TGTGCCAGCAGCGTATCAGGGACAGGGGGCTACTACGAGCAGTACTTC. The chain recombines TRBV9 with TRBJ2-7; 12 positions match TRBD1. Germline V gene data show CDR1 as SGDLS and CDR2 as YYNGEE. This CDR3 contains 16 residues. The J segment lost 3 bases and the V segment lost 1 base, leaving 5 bases of the junction unmatched.

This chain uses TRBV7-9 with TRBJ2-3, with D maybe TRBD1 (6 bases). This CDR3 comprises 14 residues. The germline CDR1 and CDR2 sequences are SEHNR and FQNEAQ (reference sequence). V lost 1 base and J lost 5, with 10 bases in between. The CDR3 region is CASSLDRDGDTQYF. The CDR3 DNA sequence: TGTGCCAGCAGCTTAGACAGGGATGGAGATACGCAGTATTTT. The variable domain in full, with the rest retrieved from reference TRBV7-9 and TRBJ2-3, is DTGVSQNPRHKITKRGQNVTFRCDPISEHNRLYWYRQTLGQGPEFLTYFQNEAQLEKSRLLSDRFSAERPKGSFSTLEIQRTEQGDSAMYLCASSLDRDGDTQYFGPGTRLTVL.

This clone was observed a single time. CDR3 bases: TGCGCCAGCAGCCCTGCGGGGGGGCCTGGGAATGAGCAGTTCTTC. As protein: CASSPAGGPGNEQFF. This chain links TRBV5-1 with TRBJ2-1; TRBD2 matches at 9 bases. Trimming took 4 bases from V and 7 from J; bases not matched to a gene: 9. Germline CDR1 is SGHRS and CDR2 is YFSETQ. The CDR3 runs 15 residues.

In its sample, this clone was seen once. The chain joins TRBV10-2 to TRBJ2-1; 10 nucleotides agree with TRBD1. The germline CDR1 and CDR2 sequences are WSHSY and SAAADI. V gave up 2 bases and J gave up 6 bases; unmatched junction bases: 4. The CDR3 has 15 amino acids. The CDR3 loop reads CASSERTGGGNEQFF. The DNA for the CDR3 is TGCGCCAGCAGTGAGAGGACAGGGGGAGGCAATGAGCAGTTCTTC.

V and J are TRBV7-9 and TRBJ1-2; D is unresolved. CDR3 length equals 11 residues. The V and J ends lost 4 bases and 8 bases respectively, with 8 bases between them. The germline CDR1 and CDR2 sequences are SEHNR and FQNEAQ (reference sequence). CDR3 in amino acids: CASSWTWGYTF. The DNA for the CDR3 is TGTGCCAGCAGCTGGACTTGGGGCTACACCTTC.

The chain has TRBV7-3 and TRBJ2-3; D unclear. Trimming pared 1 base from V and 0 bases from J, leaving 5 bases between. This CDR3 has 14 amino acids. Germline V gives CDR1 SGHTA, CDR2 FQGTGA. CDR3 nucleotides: TGTGCCAGCAGCTTAAGGCAGAGCACAGATACGCAGTATTTT. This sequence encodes CASSLRQSTDTQYF. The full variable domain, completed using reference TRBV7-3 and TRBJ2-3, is GAGVSQTPSNKVTEKGKYVELRCDPISGHTALYWYRQSLGQGPEFLIYFQGTGAADDSGLPNDRFFAVRPEGSVSTLKIQRTERGDSAVYLCASSLRQSTDTQYFGPGTRLTVL.

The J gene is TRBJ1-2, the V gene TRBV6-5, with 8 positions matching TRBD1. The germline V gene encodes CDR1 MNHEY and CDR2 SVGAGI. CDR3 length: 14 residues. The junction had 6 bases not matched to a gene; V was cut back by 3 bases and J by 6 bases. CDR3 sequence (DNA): TGTGCCAGCAGTTATGGAACAGGGGGACATGGCTACACCTTC. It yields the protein CASSYGTGGHGYTF.

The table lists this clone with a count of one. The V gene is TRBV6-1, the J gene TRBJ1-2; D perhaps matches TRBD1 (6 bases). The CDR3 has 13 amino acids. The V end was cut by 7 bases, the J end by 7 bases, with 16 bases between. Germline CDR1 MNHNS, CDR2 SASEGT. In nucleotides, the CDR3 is TGTGCCAGCAACGAAAGGGGGGGCCTTGGCTACACCTTC. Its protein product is CASNERGGLGYTF.

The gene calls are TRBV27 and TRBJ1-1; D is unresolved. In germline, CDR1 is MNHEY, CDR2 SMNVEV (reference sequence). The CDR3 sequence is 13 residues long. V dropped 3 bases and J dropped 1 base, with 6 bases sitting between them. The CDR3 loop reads CASSLFRNTEAFF. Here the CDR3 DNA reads TGTGCCAGCAGTTTGTTCAGGAACACTGAAGCTTTCTTT.

The CDR3 coding sequence is TGCGCCAGCAGCTTGGGAGGACAGGGGGCTGGAGCTTTCTTT. Its protein product is CASSLGGQGAGAFF. This chain joins TRBV5-1 and TRBJ1-1; TRBD1 matches at 11 bases. V trimming: 0 bases; J trimming: 10 bases; junction bases outside the gene matches: 5. The CDR3 extends over 14 amino acids. Germline assignment: CDR1 SGHRS and CDR2 YFSETQ.

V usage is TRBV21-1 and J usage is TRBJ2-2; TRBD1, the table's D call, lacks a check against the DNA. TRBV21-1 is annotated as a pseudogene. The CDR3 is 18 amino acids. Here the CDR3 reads CASSPHGQGAILTGELFF. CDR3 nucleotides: TGTGCCAGCAGCCCCCACGGACAGGGGGCGATTTTAACCGGGGAGCTGTTTTTT.

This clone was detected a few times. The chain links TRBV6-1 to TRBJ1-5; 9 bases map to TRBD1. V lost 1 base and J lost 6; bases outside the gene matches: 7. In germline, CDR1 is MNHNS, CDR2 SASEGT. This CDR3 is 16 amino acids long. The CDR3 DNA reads TGTGCCAGCAGTGAAGAGACAGGGGGGAATATTCAGCCCCAGCATTTT. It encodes CASSEETGGNIQPQHF.

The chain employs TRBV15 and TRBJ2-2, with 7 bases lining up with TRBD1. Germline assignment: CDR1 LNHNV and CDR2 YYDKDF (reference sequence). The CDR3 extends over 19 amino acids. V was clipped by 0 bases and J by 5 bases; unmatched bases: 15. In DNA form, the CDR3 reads TGTGCCACCAGCAGAGATCAAGGGGGCGGGCGTCGTATTACCGGGGAGCTGTTTTTT. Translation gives CATSRDQGGGRRITGELFF.

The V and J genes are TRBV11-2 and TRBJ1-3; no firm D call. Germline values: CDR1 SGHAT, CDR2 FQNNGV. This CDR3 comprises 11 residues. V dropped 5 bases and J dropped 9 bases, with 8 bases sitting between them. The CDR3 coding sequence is TGTGCCAGCAGCGTTTCGGGCACCATATATTTT. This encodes CASSVSGTIYF.